The rows below give T cell receptor beta chains drawn from one sample of a study of T cells in Graves' hyperthyroidism and ophthalmopathy. Each CDR3 protein gets one entry after TCRdb re-called the multiplex PCR reads with MiXCR. In the table there are 450,000 to 650,000 distinct CDR3 sequences, approximately 15% of which are singletons. The sequenced material came from blood. The receptors come from a woman younger than 35 with Graves' ophthalmopathy. Each CDR3 is given with its conserved first and last residue. D genes are given only for firm matches. For some rows the clone size is stated as once, few or many, or as a class when expanded; others skip it.

abundance,d_gene,len,v_gene,j_gene,CDR3aa,CDR3nt
many,NA,14,TRBV7-9,TRBJ2-5,CASSLAWGQETQYF,TGTGCCAGCAGCTTAGCATGGGGTCAAGAGACCCAGTACTTC
NA,TRBD1,16,TRBV19,TRBJ1-1,CASKYGAGGAITEAFF,TGTGCCAGTAAATATGGGGCAGGGGGCGCGATAACTGAAGCTTTCTTT
few,NA,14,TRBV7-3,TRBJ1-2,CASSPTGGPYGYTF,TGTGCCAGCAGCCCGACTGGAGGCCCCTATGGCTACACCTTC
many,NA,14,TRBV11-1,TRBJ1-1,CASSPRWGNTEAFF,TGTGCCAGCAGCCCCCGGTGGGGGAACACTGAAGCTTTCTTT
NA,NA,15,TRBV19,TRBJ2-7,CASSISDRNTYEQYF,TGTGCCAGTAGTATCTCCGACAGGAATACCTACGAGCAGTACTTC
many,NA,11,TRBV7-2,TRBJ2-2,CASGQLGELFF,TGTGCCAGCGGGCAACTCGGGGAGCTGTTTTTT
many,TRBD2,16,TRBV20-1,TRBJ2-3,CSARAWTRPFADTQYF,TGCAGTGCTAGAGCCTGGACTAGGCCCTTCGCAGATACGCAGTATTTT
NA,TRBD1,16,TRBV5-5,TRBJ1-3,CASSMTGMSSGNTIYF,TGTGCCAGCAGCATGACAGGGATGAGCTCTGGAAACACCATATATTTT
NA,TRBD1,13,TRBV29-1,TRBJ1-2,CSVDETGGYGYTF,TGCAGCGTTGACGAGACAGGGGGCTATGGCTACACCTTC
many,TRBD2,16,TRBV28,TRBJ2-5,CASRPGTSGMAETQYF,TGTGCCAGCAGACCTGGGACTAGCGGGATGGCGGAGACCCAGTACTTC
few,NA,14,TRBV29-1,TRBJ2-5,CSVAPETFQGTQYF,TGCAGCGTTGCCCCCGAGACTTTCCAAGGGACCCAGTACTTC
many,TRBD2,16,TRBV3-1,TRBJ2-7,CASSLSLGLAGDEQYF,TGTGCCAGCAGCCTCTCGTTAGGACTAGCGGGCGACGAGCAGTACTTC
many,TRBD1,15,TRBV7-2,TRBJ2-3,CASSSRQGQGDTQYF,TGTGCCAGCAGCTCCCGACAGGGTCAAGGAGATACGCAGTATTTT
few,NA,12,TRBV28,TRBJ2-7,CASSPNRGEQYF,TGTGCCAGCAGTCCCAATAGGGGCGAGCAGTACTTC
NA,TRBD1,14,TRBV6-1,TRBJ2-7,CASSSRDSYYEQYF,TGTGCCAGCAGTAGCCGGGACAGTTACTACGAGCAGTACTTC
many,TRBD2,16,TRBV3-1,TRBJ2-5,CASSPGLAGETETQYF,TGTGCCAGCAGCCCGGGACTAGCGGGAGAAACGGAGACCCAGTACTTC
many,NA,14,TRBV12-3/TRBV12-4,TRBJ1-6,CASSFLGPNSPLHF,TGTGCCAGCAGTTTCTTGGGTCCTAATTCACCCCTCCACTTT
many,NA,15,TRBV6-1,TRBJ1-5,CASSEVGAPNQPQHF,TGTGCCAGCAGTGAAGTGGGGGCCCCGAATCAGCCCCAGCATTTT
few,NA,13,TRBV5-4,TRBJ2-7,CASSLELNYEQYF,TGTGCCAGCAGCTTGGAACTTAACTACGAGCAGTACTTC
many,TRBD2,15,TRBV2,TRBJ2-7,CASSERLAEAYEQYF,TGTGCCAGCAGTGAGCGGCTAGCGGAAGCCTACGAGCAGTACTTC
many,NA,14,TRBV3-1,TRBJ1-4,CASSQDQANEKLFF,TGTGCCAGCAGCCAAGACCAGGCTAATGAAAAACTGTTTTTT
NA,NA,15,TRBV30,TRBJ1-2,CAWSEWADRGYGYTF,TGTGCCTGGAGCGAGTGGGCCGACAGAGGCTATGGCTACACCTTC
few,TRBD1,14,TRBV25-1,TRBJ1-2,CASRRAGGDYGYTF,TGTGCCAGCAGGAGAGCAGGGGGAGACTATGGCTACACCTTC
many,NA,15,TRBV11-2,TRBJ2-7,CASSFQSPSSYEQYF,TGTGCCAGCAGCTTCCAGAGCCCCAGCTCCTACGAGCAGTACTTC
NA,NA,18,TRBV13,TRBJ2-2,CAGNAQVGAGRGTGELFF,TGTGCCGGCAACGCCCAGGTGGGAGCGGGTCGGGGCACCGGGGAGCTGTTTTTT
many,NA,16,TRBV28,TRBJ1-6,CASSLLGEAYNSPLHF,TGTGCCAGCAGTTTACTGGGGGAAGCCTATAATTCACCCCTCCACTTT
NA,TRBD2,14,TRBV12-5,TRBJ2-1,CASGLVRGGSEQFF,TGTGCTAGTGGTTTGGTACGGGGGGGATCTGAGCAGTTCTTC
NA,TRBD1,18,TRBV6-6,TRBJ2-6,CASSYQVQGAAGANVLTF,TGTGCCAGCAGTTACCAGGTACAGGGGGCAGCTGGGGCCAACGTCCTGACTTTC
few,TRBD2,17,TRBV6-2/TRBV6-3,TRBJ2-3,CASTSPTSGSGTDTQYF,TGTGCCAGCACCTCTCCTACTAGCGGGAGTGGGACAGATACGCAGTATTTT
many,TRBD2,18,TRBV28,TRBJ2-3,CASSLGVRLAPSTDTQYF,TGTGCCAGCAGTTTAGGGGTCAGACTAGCTCCTAGCACAGATACGCAGTATTTT
NA,TRBD1,12,TRBV30,TRBJ1-4,CACGTGNEKLFF,TGTGCCTGCGGGACAGGGAACGAAAAACTGTTTTTT
many,TRBD2,15,TRBV6-5,TRBJ2-3,CASSYSMETSGKEYF,TGTGCCAGCAGTTACTCGATGGAGACTAGCGGAAAGGAGTATTTT
many,NA,17,TRBV6-1,TRBJ2-1,CASSERPLTSSYNEQFF,TGTGCCAGCAGTGAAAGGCCCTTAACGAGCTCCTACAATGAGCAGTTCTTC
many,NA,12,TRBV29-1,TRBJ2-7,CSVAPDRYEQYF,TGCAGCGTTGCCCCGGACAGATACGAGCAGTACTTC
many,TRBD2,14,TRBV28,TRBJ2-7,CASTVGTSAYEQYF,TGTGCCAGCACGGTGGGGACTAGCGCCTACGAGCAGTACTTC
few,NA,16,TRBV15,TRBJ2-5,CATSREGAGDDGTQYF,TGTGCCACCAGCAGAGAGGGGGCGGGAGACGATGGGACCCAGTACTTC
many,TRBD1,16,TRBV9,TRBJ2-5,CASSSGTTTGLETQYF,TGTGCCAGCAGCTCCGGAACGACGACAGGGCTGGAGACCCAGTACTTC
many,TRBD2,14,TRBV7-9,TRBJ2-5,CASSQRGGEETQYF,TGTGCCAGCAGCCAACGGGGGGGCGAAGAGACCCAGTACTTC
many,TRBD2,13,TRBV28,TRBJ2-7,CASSSLAGVEQYF,TGTGCCAGCAGTTCCCTAGCGGGAGTCGAGCAGTACTTC
NA,NA,16,TRBV5-6,TRBJ1-2,CASSFQGRLANYGYTF,TGTGCCAGCAGCTTCCAAGGACGGTTAGCTAACTATGGCTACACCTTC
many,TRBD2,16,TRBV25-1,TRBJ2-3,CASSELGSGRTDTQYF,TGTGCCAGCAGTGAATTGGGTAGCGGGAGAACAGATACGCAGTATTTT
many,NA,13,TRBV3-1,TRBJ2-1,CASSQDWRGEQFF,TGTGCCAGCAGCCAAGATTGGAGGGGTGAGCAGTTCTTC
few,TRBD1,14,TRBV20-1,TRBJ2-5,CSARDPQGWKTQYF,TGCAGTGCTAGAGACCCACAGGGGTGGAAGACCCAGTACTTC
NA,NA,17,TRBV18,TRBJ1-3,CASSPLHPTEAGNTIYF,TGTGCCAGCTCCCCACTTCACCCTACAGAGGCTGGAAACACCATATATTTT
many,NA,13,TRBV2,TRBJ2-3,CASSEAGVDTQYF,TGTGCCAGCAGTGAAGCAGGGGTAGATACGCAGTATTTT
many,NA,15,TRBV6-2/TRBV6-3,TRBJ1-5,CASSYLKLSNQPQHF,TGTGCCAGCAGTTACCTCAAGCTGAGCAATCAGCCCCAGCATTTT
many,TRBD1,13,TRBV3-1,TRBJ1-2,CASSFGTGDGYTF,TGTGCCAGCAGCTTCGGGACAGGGGATGGCTACACCTTC
many,TRBD1,16,TRBV5-5,TRBJ2-1,CASSLSPGTGNNEQFF,TGTGCCAGCAGCTTGTCACCCGGGACAGGGAACAATGAGCAGTTCTTC
many,TRBD1,13,TRBV20-1,TRBJ1-6,CSARADRGLGFHF,TGCAGTGCTAGAGCTGACAGGGGGCTGGGCTTTCACTTT